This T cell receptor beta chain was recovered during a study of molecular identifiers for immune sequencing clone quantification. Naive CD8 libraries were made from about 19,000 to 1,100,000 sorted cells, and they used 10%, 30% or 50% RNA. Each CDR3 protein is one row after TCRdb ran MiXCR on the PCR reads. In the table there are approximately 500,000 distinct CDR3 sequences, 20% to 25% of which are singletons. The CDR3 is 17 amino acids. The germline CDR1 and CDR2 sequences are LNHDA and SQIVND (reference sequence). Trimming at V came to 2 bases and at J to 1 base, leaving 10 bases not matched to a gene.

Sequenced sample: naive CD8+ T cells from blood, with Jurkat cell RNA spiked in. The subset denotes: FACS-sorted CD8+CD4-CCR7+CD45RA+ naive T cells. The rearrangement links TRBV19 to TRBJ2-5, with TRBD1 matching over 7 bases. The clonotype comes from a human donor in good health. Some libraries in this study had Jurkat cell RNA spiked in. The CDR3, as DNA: TGTGCCAGTAGTATAAGGGCAAGGGGGCATGCCCAAGAGACCCAGTACTTC. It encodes CASSIRARGHAQETQYF.